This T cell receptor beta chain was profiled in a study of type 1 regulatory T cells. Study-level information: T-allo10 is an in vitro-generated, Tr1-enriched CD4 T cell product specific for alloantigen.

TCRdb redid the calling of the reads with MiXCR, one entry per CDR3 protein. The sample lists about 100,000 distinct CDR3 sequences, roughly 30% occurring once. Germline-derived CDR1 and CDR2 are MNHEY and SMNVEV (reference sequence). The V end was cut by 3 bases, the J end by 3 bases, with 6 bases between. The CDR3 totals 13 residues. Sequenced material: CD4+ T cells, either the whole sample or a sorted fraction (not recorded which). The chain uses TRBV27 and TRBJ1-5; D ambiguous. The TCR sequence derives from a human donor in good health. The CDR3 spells CASSFQVNQPQHF. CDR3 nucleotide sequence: TGTGCCAGCAGTTTTCAAGTCAATCAGCCCCAGCATTTT.